A single sample is the source of the 31 T cell receptor beta chains below, sequenced in a study of T cell responses to AZD1222 COVID-19 vaccine. Using immunoSEQ multiplex PCR, the repertoire was profiled, and TCRdb retains in-frame clones only, with some absent. This table holds roughly 110,000 clones, around 90% found once. The sample was peripheral blood, taken 28 days after the second AZD1222 dose. The receptors derive from an adult who received the AZD1222 COVID-19 vaccine.

The chain couples TRBV6-2 or TRBV6-3 to TRBJ1-2, with D possibly matching TRBD1 (5 bases). V was trimmed by 5 bases and J by 2 bases, leaving 9 bases between them. Per the germline V gene, CDR1 is MNHEY and CDR2 is SVGEGT. The CDR3 totals 13 residues. This CDR3 is CASSPGLNYGYTF. DNA of the CDR3: TGTGCCAGCAGTCCGGGACTGAACTATGGCTACACCTTC.

The chain employs TRBV30 and TRBJ2-3; 8 positions match TRBD1. Germline assignment: CDR1 GTSNPN and CDR2 SVGIG (reference sequence). The CDR3 extends over 15 amino acids. Germline trimming cut 0 bases from V and 4 bases from J; bases unmatched to any gene: 6. As DNA, the CDR3 is TGTGCCTGGAGTGTGACAGGGGATGGGCCAGATACGCAGTATTTT. Protein sequence: CAWSVTGDGPDTQYF.

The sample holds one count of this clone. Written as DNA, the CDR3 is TGCGCCAGCAGCCCACAGGGGGGGACCCCGAGGGAGGAGCTGTTTTTT. Protein sequence: CASSPQGGTPREELFF. The chain combines TRBV5-1 with TRBJ2-2, with D possibly being TRBD1 (8 bases). Germline V CDR1 and CDR2: SGHRS, YFSETQ. V was trimmed by 4 bases and J by 10 bases, leaving 23 bases between them. This CDR3 is built from 16 residues.

V and J are TRBV14 and TRBJ2-3; D remains ambiguous. From germline, CDR1 is SGHDN and CDR2 FVKESK. CDR3 length equals 11 residues. Trimming cost V 1 base and J 6 bases, with 2 bases left between them. The CDR3 loop is CASSQGDTQYF. As DNA, the CDR3 is TGTGCCAGCAGCCAAGGCGATACGCAGTATTTT.

The rearrangement joins TRBV28 to TRBJ1-5, with 7 bases aligning to TRBD1. Trimming cost V 5 bases and J 7 bases; bases outside gene matches: 8. There are 14 residues in the CDR3. CDR1 MDHEN and CDR2 SYDVKM come from the germline V gene. This chain's CDR3 is CASSPTGLGQPQHF. Here the CDR3 DNA reads TGTGCCAGCAGTCCGACAGGGTTGGGGCAGCCCCAGCATTTT.

This clone was detected a few times. The chain recombines TRBV3-1 (or the pseudogene TRBV3-2) with TRBJ2-7; the D is unclear. CDR1 is LGHDT and CDR2 is YNNKEL in the germline V gene (reference sequence). This CDR3 is 11 amino acids long. Trimming took off 2 bases at V and 7 bases at J, with 6 bases between the two ends. The CDR3 bases are TGTGCCAGCAGCCAACGGGCGGAGCAGTACTTC. Its protein is CASSQRAEQYF.

The chain uses TRBV28 and TRBJ2-7; D tentatively reads TRBD1 or TRBD2 (5 bases each). Looked up from germline, CDR1 is MDHEN and CDR2 is SYDVKM. Trimming took 8 bases from V and 3 from J, leaving 17 bases between them. The CDR3 covers 14 residues. Here the CDR3 DNA reads TGTGCCAGCCTACGTGGGCAGGGACGCTACGAGCAGTACTTC. This translates into CASLRGQGRYEQYF.

There are a few counts of this clone. V and J are TRBV12-3 or TRBV12-4 and TRBJ1-2; D remains ambiguous. The germline V and J ends were trimmed by 7 bases and 13 bases, with 19 bases remaining between them. The CDR3 sequence is 12 residues long. The CDR3 reads CASTLSGPPGTF. CDR3 coding DNA: TGTGCCAGCACCCTTTCCGGGCCCCCGGGCACCTTC.

V usage is TRBV24-1 and J usage is TRBJ2-1, with D possibly TRBD2 on 5 matching bases. The V gene's germline CDR1 is KGHDR and CDR2 SFDVKD. This CDR3 is 14 amino acids long. V dropped 1 base and J dropped 5 bases, with 8 bases sitting between them. CDR3 coding DNA: TGTGCCACCAGTGATTTAAGGGAGAACAATGAGCAGTTCTTC. Its protein is CATSDLRENNEQFF.

The chain joins TRBV3-1 (or the pseudogene TRBV3-2) to TRBJ1-1; weak D call: TRBD1 (6 bases). Germline assignment: CDR1 LGHDT and CDR2 YNNKEL (reference sequence). The V end lost 8 bases, the J end lost 7 bases, and 29 bases lay between the germline ends. The CDR3 has 17 amino acids. CDR3 loop: CASFPSPGRTGWNEAFF. The CDR3 nucleotides are TGTGCCAGCTTTCCCTCCCCCGGAAGAACAGGGTGGAATGAAGCTTTCTTT.

This clone was detected only once. The chain employs TRBV6-6 and TRBJ2-7; D is undetermined. The CDR3 consists of 16 residues. Trimming removed 7 bases at V and 0 bases at J, with 19 bases between. Germline CDR1 is MNHNY and CDR2 is SVGAGI (reference sequence). This CDR3 reads CASTSSQSGTSYEQYF. CDR3 bases: TGTGCCAGCACCTCCTCGCAGTCCGGAACCTCCTACGAGCAGTACTTC.

The chain joins TRBV29-1 to TRBJ1-1; TRBD1 might be the D (6 bases). There are 13 residues in the CDR3. Germline V gene sequence: CDR1 SQVTM, CDR2 ANQGSEA. Trimming left V 8 bases short and J 1 base short, with 14 bases between. CDR3 DNA: TGCAGCCTGAGCGAACAGGGGAACACTGAAGCTTTCTTT. Translated, it gives CSLSEQGNTEAFF. Supplemented by reference TRBV29-1 and TRBJ1-1, the full variable domain reads SAVISQKPSRDICQRGTSLTIQCQVDSQVTMMFWYRQQPGQSLTLIATANQGSEATYESGFVIDKFPISRPNLTFSTLTVSNMSPEDSSIYLCSLSEQGNTEAFFGQGTRLTVV.

The CDR3 region is CASRDPGSTEAFF. Written as DNA, the CDR3 is TGTGCCAGCAGAGACCCAGGGAGCACTGAAGCTTTCTTT. The chain employs TRBV6-5 and TRBJ1-1, with D perhaps matching TRBD1 (5 bases). This CDR3 has 13 residues. Trimming pared 6 bases from V and 4 bases from J, leaving 12 bases between. CDR1 MNHEY and CDR2 SVGAGI come from the germline V gene.

The chain uses TRBV30 and TRBJ2-7; 8 bases match TRBD2. CDR3 length: 14 residues. Unmatched junction bases numbered 6, after V lost 0 bases and J lost 5 bases. Germline CDR1 reads GTSNPN; CDR2 reads SVGIG (reference sequence). The CDR3 loop is CAWSVAAGVNEQYF. The CDR3 DNA sequence: TGTGCCTGGAGTGTAGCAGCGGGGGTTAACGAGCAGTACTTC.

This clone was counted only a few times. The CDR3 sequence: CASSESRGVAGNEQFF. The CDR3 bases are TGCGCCAGCAGTGAGTCGCGTGGGGTAGCGGGGAATGAGCAGTTCTTC. The rearrangement joins TRBV10-1 to TRBJ2-1; 8 bases match TRBD2. V dropped 0 bases and J dropped 7; count of bases not matched to a gene: 8. This CDR3 has 16 amino acids. Germline-derived CDR1 and CDR2 are WNHNN and SYGVQD (reference sequence).

The chain couples TRBV4-2 to TRBJ1-5; 7 nucleotides align to TRBD1. In germline, CDR1 is LGHNA, CDR2 YNFKEQ. The length of the CDR3 is 16 residues. V was clipped by 0 bases and J by 3 bases; unmatched bases: 5. The CDR3 DNA follows: TGTGCCAGCAGCCAAGAGCGACAGGGACACAATCAGCCCCAGCATTTT. Its protein product is CASSQERQGHNQPQHF.

This chain uses TRBV6-5 with TRBJ2-7, with D possibly matching TRBD1 (6 bases). Trimming left V 5 bases short and J 3 bases short, with 14 bases between. The CDR3 loop spans 14 amino acids. From germline, CDR1 is MNHEY and CDR2 SVGAGI. CDR3 in amino acids: CASSTGSQRYEQYF. The CDR3 region has the DNA TGTGCCAGCAGTACAGGGTCCCAGCGCTACGAGCAGTACTTC.

The CDR3 region is CASSDRAQETQYF. The CDR3 DNA reads TGTGCCAGCAGTGACAGGGCACAAGAGACCCAGTACTTC. The chain joins TRBV6-1 to TRBJ2-5; perhaps TRBD1 as D (5 bases). This CDR3 contains 13 residues. V was clipped by 3 bases and J by 2 bases, with 7 bases between them. Germline CDR1 is MNHNS and CDR2 is SASEGT.

The rearrangement joins TRBV6-5 to TRBJ1-1; D is ambiguous. Looked up from germline, CDR1 is MNHEY and CDR2 is SVGAGI. The V gene lost 6 bases and the J gene lost 6 bases, with 17 bases spanning the gap. The CDR3 consists of 14 residues. CDR3 nucleotides: TGTGCCAGCAGGACGATTTCAGGAGTGGCTGAAGCTTTCTTT. This codes for CASRTISGVAEAFF.

This clone was picked up a small number of times. The chain joins TRBV7-2 to TRBJ2-7; 8 nucleotides line up with TRBD2. The junction had 2 bases not matched to a gene; V was cut back by 1 base and J by 6 bases. The CDR3 length is 13 residues. Germline V CDR1 and CDR2: SGHTA, FQGNSA. The CDR3 bases are TGTGCCAGCAGCTTAGGTGCGGGAGGCGAGCAGTACTTC. Translated: CASSLGAGGEQYF.

The V call is TRBV2, the J call TRBJ1-6, with a weak D call TRBD1 (5 bases). V was clipped by 6 bases and J by 8 bases, with 11 bases between them. The CDR3 consists of 13 residues. The germline CDR1 and CDR2 sequences are SNHLY and FYNNEI. This chain's CDR3 is CASSYRRDSPLHF. The CDR3 region has the DNA TGTGCCAGCAGCTACAGGAGAGATTCACCCCTCCACTTT.

The CDR3 protein is CATRGRANYGYTF. In nucleotides, the CDR3 is TGTGCCACTAGAGGTCGGGCTAACTATGGCTACACCTTC. This chain connects TRBV19 to TRBJ1-2; D gene unclear. Trimming removed 10 bases at V and 0 bases at J, with 12 bases between. The CDR3 spans 13 residues. Germline V gene data show CDR1 as LNHDA and CDR2 as SQIVND (reference sequence).

This chain uses TRBV3-1 (or the pseudogene TRBV3-2) with TRBJ2-1; TRBD2 agrees at 9 bases. This CDR3 has 14 amino acids. J was trimmed by 7 bases and V by 1 base; bases with no gene match: 2. Germline V gene data show CDR1 as LGHDT and CDR2 as YNNKEL (reference sequence). CDR3 in amino acids: CASSQVAGGNEQFF. CDR3 in DNA: TGTGCCAGCAGCCAAGTGGCGGGGGGGAATGAGCAGTTCTTC.

The chain combines TRBV7-9 with TRBJ1-1; D is uncertain. Germline V lookup: CDR1 SEHNR, CDR2 FQNEAQ (reference sequence). The CDR3 loop spans 14 amino acids. Trimming left V 6 bases short and J 6 bases short, with 17 bases between. CDR3: CASSSESVVAEAFF. For the CDR3, the DNA is TGTGCCAGCAGTAGCGAATCGGTCGTGGCTGAAGCTTTCTTT.

This clone was picked up a small number of times. This chain links TRBV5-8 with TRBJ1-3; the D is unclear. There are 11 residues in the CDR3. Germline V gene data show CDR1 as SGHTS and CDR2 as YDEGEE. The germline V and J ends were trimmed by 0 bases and 9 bases, with 4 bases remaining between them. This chain's CDR3 is CASSLGGTIYF. Written as DNA, the CDR3 is TGTGCCAGCAGCTTGGGGGGCACCATATATTTT.

The chain is built from TRBV18 and TRBJ2-5, with 7 positions matching TRBD1. Trimming removed 4 bases from V and 2 bases from J; junction bases left unmatched: 1. Germline values: CDR1 KGHSH, CDR2 LQKENI. This CDR3 spans 13 amino acids. The CDR3 region is CASSLGQQETQYF. The CDR3 DNA sequence: TGTGCCAGCTCACTGGGACAGCAAGAGACCCAGTACTTC.

This clone was counted only a few times. This chain joins TRBV14 and TRBJ1-6; 8 bases are a match to TRBD1. V shed 6 bases, J shed 15 bases, and the junction held 10 bases outside the gene matches. The CDR3 spans 13 residues. Germline-derived CDR1 and CDR2 are SGHDN and FVKESK. CDR3 coding DNA: TGTGCCAGCAGTCTCCTGGGACAGGAGCTCCTCCACTTT. This translates into CASSLLGQELLHF.

The rearrangement uses TRBV3-1 (or the pseudogene TRBV3-2) and TRBJ1-2; D remains unclear. Germline loops: CDR1 LGHDT, CDR2 YNNKEL (reference sequence). Between the trimmed V and J ends, which lost 4 bases and 8 bases, there was a span of 11 bases. The CDR3 has 12 amino acids. The CDR3 DNA reads TGTGCCAGCAGCCCCGGGGAAGTGGGCTACACCTTC. The encoded protein is CASSPGEVGYTF.

This chain connects TRBV28 to TRBJ2-3, with TRBD1 identical over 12 bases. Germline CDR1 reads MDHEN; CDR2 reads SYDVKM. V was clipped by 4 bases and J by 4 bases; unmatched bases: 15. CDR3 size: 19 residues. The CDR3 DNA reads as TGTGCCAGCAGTTCCCCGATGGGACAGGGGGCGCATATTCCAGATACGCAGTATTTT. It specifies CASSSPMGQGAHIPDTQYF.

J is TRBJ1-6 and V is TRBV14; D perhaps matches TRBD1 (5 bases). The CDR3 is made up of 15 amino acids. Germline CDR1 is SGHDN and CDR2 is FVKESK. Trimming took off 0 bases at V and 12 bases at J, with 15 bases between the two ends. The CDR3 DNA reads TGTGCCAGCAGCCAAGAGTGGGGCGTCGGGGGACCCCTCCACTTT. Protein sequence: CASSQEWGVGGPLHF.

DNA for the CDR3: TGTGCCAGCAGCTCCCTAGCGGGGGGCCCCAATGAGCAGTTCTTC. It specifies CASSSLAGGPNEQFF. The chain couples TRBV2 to TRBJ2-1; 11 bases fit TRBD2. The ends lost 6 bases at V and 6 bases at J; junction bases unmatched: 7. CDR1 and CDR2 (germline): SNHLY, FYNNEI. This CDR3 has 15 amino acids.